These 9 T cell receptor beta chains came from one sample sequenced in a study of neoadjuvant anti-PD-1 for oral cavity cancer. Time point specified: after neoadjuvant nivolumab, at surgical resection. Assay used: immunoSEQ multiplex PCR; TCRdb lists only in-frame clones, some missing. Of around 10,000 clones in the sample, 60% to 65% were seen once. The material sequenced was tumor tissue, taken after nivolumab (anti-PD-1) treatment. The source is a person aged 35-79 years with oral cavity squamous cell carcinoma.

This clone has just one count. This sample also contains other DNA sequences that code for the same CDR3. The chain is built from TRBV30 and TRBJ2-3; D is uncertain. The CDR3 has 13 amino acids. In germline, CDR1 is GTSNPN, CDR2 SVGIG (reference sequence). Trimming pared 0 bases from V and 4 bases from J, leaving 8 bases between. In DNA, the CDR3 is TGTGCCTGGAGTGTACGAAGGGCAGATACGCAGTATTTT. It yields the protein CAWSVRRADTQYF.

The chain has TRBV7-6 and TRBJ1-3; D call uncertain. The CDR3 covers 12 residues. Germline V gene lookup returns CDR1 SGHVS and CDR2 FNYEAQ. V was pared by 5 bases and J by 1 base, with 3 bases between. The CDR3: CASSLSGNTIYF. CDR3 sequence (DNA): TGTGCCAGCAGCCTTTCTGGAAACACCATATATTTT.

The chain carries TRBV29-1 and TRBJ1-1; 11 bases agree with TRBD1. The CDR3 has 14 amino acids. J gave up 6 bases and V 5 bases, and 8 bases lay outside the gene matches. From germline, CDR1 is SQVTM and CDR2 ANQGSEA. CDR3 in DNA: TGCAGCGTTACCCCTGGGGGACAGGGGGCTGAAGCTTTCTTT. Translated, it gives CSVTPGGQGAEAFF. Using reference TRBV29-1 and TRBJ1-1 for the parts outside the CDR3, the full variable domain is SAVISQKPSRDICQRGTSLTIQCQVDSQVTMMFWYRQQPGQSLTLIATANQGSEATYESGFVIDKFPISRPNLTFSTLTVSNMSPEDSSIYLCSVTPGGQGAEAFFGQGTRLTVV.

V gene TRBV5-1 combines with J gene TRBJ2-2, with 8 bases fitting TRBD1. After removal of 7 bases from V and 6 bases from J, the junction contained 11 bases not matched to a gene. Germline V gene data show CDR1 as SGHRS and CDR2 as YFSETQ. This CDR3 contains 15 residues. The CDR3 nucleotides read TGCGCCAGCCAGTACGACAGGGGTTTAGCCGGGGAGCTGTTTTTT. This sequence encodes CASQYDRGLAGELFF.

The V call is TRBV6-1, the J call TRBJ2-1; D perhaps matches TRBD1 (6 bases). CDR1 and CDR2 from the germline V gene are MNHNS and SASEGT. The CDR3 runs 15 residues. The V end lost 6 bases, the J end lost 1 base, and 13 bases lay between the germline ends. In DNA, the CDR3 is TGTGCCAGCAGCCTCGGACAGAATTCCTACAATGAGCAGTTCTTC. Protein product: CASSLGQNSYNEQFF.

The table lists this clone with a count of one. The chain recombines TRBV5-6 with TRBJ2-3; D possibly corresponds to TRBD1 (6 bases). CDR3 length equals 12 residues. Germline CDR1 is SGHDT and CDR2 is YYEEEE. Trimming pared 7 bases from V and 4 bases from J, leaving 10 bases between. CDR3 protein: CASRPGADTQYF. CDR3 in DNA: TGTGCCAGCCGACCAGGGGCAGATACGCAGTATTTT.

The chain couples TRBV2 to TRBJ2-3; D unclear. The ends were cut back, 6 bases at V and 6 bases at J, with 13 bases in the middle. The CDR3 length is 13 residues. Germline assignment: CDR1 SNHLY and CDR2 FYNNEI. The CDR3 is CASRAGPWDTQYF. The CDR3 nucleotides read TGTGCCAGCAGAGCCGGGCCTTGGGATACGCAGTATTTT.

The V call is TRBV5-8, the J call TRBJ2-3; maybe TRBD2 (6 bases). Germline-derived CDR1 and CDR2 are SGHTS and YDEGEE. V lost 5 bases to trimming and J lost 7 bases, with 20 bases between them. The CDR3 runs to 15 residues. The CDR3 loop is CASSLRVPGLYTQYF. CDR3 coding DNA: TGTGCCAGCAGTCTACGTGTCCCGGGACTCTATACGCAGTATTTT.

The CDR3 DNA reads as TGTGCCAGCAGTTCGGTATCGGAAGGGGACCCTACTTCGACTAGCGGGGGGGTGGAAGAGACCCAGTACTTC. This sequence encodes CASSSVSEGDPTSTSGGVEETQYF. The chain joins TRBV27 to TRBJ2-5; TRBD2 matches at 14 bases. The CDR3 spans 24 residues. Germline V gene sequence: CDR1 MNHEY, CDR2 SMNVEV (reference sequence). V lost 4 bases, J lost 3 bases, and 28 bases stayed unmatched.